This T cell receptor (beta chain) was obtained from a study of blood T cell repertoires in COVID-19. Study summary: The cDNA or gDNA used as material had been derived from T cells, B-cell-depleted T cells, or PBMCs.

Sequencing was performed with immunoSEQ multiplex PCR; in TCRdb, only in-frame clones are kept and a portion is missing. Of under 200,000 clones listed, roughly nine tenths are singletons. V lost 1 base to trimming and J lost 8 bases; unmatched junction nucleotides: 5. Germline V CDR1 and CDR2: LNHDA, SQIVND (reference sequence). This CDR3 has 13 residues. The V call is TRBV19, the J call TRBJ2-7, with 7 bases identical to TRBD1. The sample was peripheral blood. The sequence derives from a man aged 18-30 years with acute or convalescent COVID-19. DNA for the CDR3: TGTGCCAGTAGTATAGGAGAGACAGGGCAGCAGTACTTC. Its translation: CASSIGETGQQYF. Based on the CDR3 plus reference TRBV19 and TRBJ2-7, the full variable domain is DGGITQSPKYLFRKEGQNVTLSCEQNLNHDAMYWYRQDPGQGLRLIYYSQIVNDFQKGDIAEGYSVSREKKESFPLTVTSAQKNPTAFYLCASSIGETGQQYFGPGTRLTVT.